This T cell receptor (beta chain) was sequenced during a study of T cells in Graves' hyperthyroidism and ophthalmopathy. The study's findings and limits: The blood repertoire included most of the expanded thyroid clonotypes above 0.001. Model-based prediction identified ophthalmopathy a median roughly 6.1 months prior to its onset.

Researchers took RNA transcripts and amplified the TCR beta CDR3 regions from them. First-round RT-PCR targeting the TCR CDR3 was performed with the HTBI primer set. TCRdb re-analysed the multiplex PCR reads in MiXCR, keeping a single row per CDR3 protein. The table has roughly 700,000 distinct CDR3 sequences, about 35% seen once; the top ten hold roughly 30%. The definition of stable Graves' hyperthyroidism was no ophthalmopathy progression within 18 months. Diagnostic assessment was based on clinical symptoms, serum thyroxine and TRAb, thyroid ultrasound and orbital computed tomography. This clonotype was observed many times. Its antigen is still unknown. The CDR3 extends over 12 amino acids. The germline V and J ends were trimmed by 2 bases and 4 bases, with 5 bases remaining between them. Germline CDR1 MNHEY, CDR2 SVGEGT.

The TCR comes from a woman aged 40 to 50 with Graves' hyperthyroidism. Sequencing was done on a sample of blood. This sequence joins TRBV6-2 or TRBV6-3 and TRBJ1-1, with D perhaps matching TRBD1 (5 bases). This CDR3 is CASSYTGTEAFF. The CDR3 DNA is TGTGCCAGCAGTTACACAGGCACTGAAGCTTTCTTT.